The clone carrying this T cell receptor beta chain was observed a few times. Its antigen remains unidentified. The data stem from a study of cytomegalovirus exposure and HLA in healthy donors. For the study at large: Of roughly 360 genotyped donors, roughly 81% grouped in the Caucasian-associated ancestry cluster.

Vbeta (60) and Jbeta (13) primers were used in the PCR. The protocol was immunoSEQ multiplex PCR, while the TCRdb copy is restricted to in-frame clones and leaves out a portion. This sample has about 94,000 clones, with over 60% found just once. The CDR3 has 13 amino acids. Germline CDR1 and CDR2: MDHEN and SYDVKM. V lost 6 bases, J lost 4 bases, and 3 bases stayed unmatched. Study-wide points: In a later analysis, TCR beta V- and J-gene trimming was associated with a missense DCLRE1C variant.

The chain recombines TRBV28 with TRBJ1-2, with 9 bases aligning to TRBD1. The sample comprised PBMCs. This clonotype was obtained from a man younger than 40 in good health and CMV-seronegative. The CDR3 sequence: CASSMDRGYGYTF. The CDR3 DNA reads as TGTGCCAGCAGCATGGACAGGGGCTATGGCTACACCTTC.